This T cell receptor (beta chain) was sequenced in a study of blood T cells in healthy people across ages. PCR was performed a second time for about 7 to 12 cycles using a sample-barcoded 5' primer and a J-beta primer mix. TCRdb re-analysed the 5' RACE reads in MiXCR, keeping a single row per CDR3 protein. This sample has 800,000 to 1,300,000 distinct CDR3 sequences; 20% to 25% occur once, and the top ten carry less than 0.85%. CDR3 length: 14 amino acids. Germline V gives CDR1 PRHDT, CDR2 FYEKMQ (reference sequence). V trimming: 9 bases; J trimming: 2 bases; junction bases outside the gene matches: 8. This sample was also put to use in a study of T cells of mothers and their children.

Sequencing was done on a sample of blood. The gene calls are TRBV13 and TRBJ2-5; 8 bases map to TRBD2. This TCR was recovered from a girl aged 2-10 years in good health. The CDR3 loop is CASSTSGGQETQYF. CDR3 DNA: TGTGCCAGTTCTACTAGCGGAGGACAAGAGACCCAGTACTTC.